This T cell receptor beta chain is drawn from a study of T-cell memory formation after mild COVID-19. Points from the study as a whole: Cross-reactive memory seemingly joined, as some responding clones were found in pre-infection memory. Contracting CD4+ clones sat mainly in CM and EM; CD8+ in EMRA. Later expanders leaned toward CD4+, whereas clones contracting from day 15 to 85 were balanced CD4/CD8.

Constant-segment-primed 5'RACE gave TCR alpha and TCR beta cDNA libraries with sample barcodes and UMIs. TCRdb independently ran MiXCR on the 5' RACE reads; one entry per CDR3 protein. The sample records about 420,000 distinct CDR3 sequences, 20% to 30% being singletons. V shed 3 bases and J shed 8 bases, with 14 bases lying between them. Germline V gene sequence: CDR1 SEHNR, CDR2 FQNEAQ (reference sequence). CDR3 size: 14 residues. About this clonotype: Its antigen is not identified.

Sequenced input: PBMCs or a T cell subset sorted from them (not recorded which). This chain joins TRBV7-9 and TRBJ2-1; D unresolved. This receptor was obtained from an adult woman who had mild COVID-19 (a few samples of this study predate the infection). Cell type and time point are not known. CDR3 loop: CASSFVRSAHEQFF. CDR3 DNA sequence: TGTGCCAGCAGCTTCGTGCGGTCGGCTCATGAGCAGTTCTTC.